The 31 T cell receptor beta chains in this list originate from one sample, sequenced in a study of blood T cells in healthy people across ages. Primers used in a second PCR of about 6 to 11 cycles were a sample-barcoded 5' primer and a J-beta primer mix. TCRdb fed the 5' RACE reads into MiXCR, producing one record per CDR3 protein. Of about 1.8 million distinct CDR3 sequences detected, around half appear once; the ten largest clones hold less than 2.5%. The material sequenced was blood. The source of these receptors is a woman aged 40 to 55 in good health.

V usage is TRBV2 and J usage is TRBJ1-2, with D unresolved. Germline V gene lookup returns CDR1 SNHLY and CDR2 FYNNEI. The CDR3 has 13 residues. Trimming removed 2 bases from V and 4 bases from J, with 8 bases in between. CDR3 bases: TGTGCCAGCAGTGAATCACAGTTCTATGGCTACACCTTC. It specifies CASSESQFYGYTF.

The genes are TRBV5-6 and TRBJ2-7; D perhaps matches TRBD1 (6 bases). The CDR3 spans 16 residues. V lost 2 bases and J 0 bases, leaving 15 bases between the germline ends. Germline CDR1 is SGHDT and CDR2 is YYEEEE. The CDR3 loop is CASSFRTGRFSYEQYF. The DNA of the CDR3 is TGTGCCAGCAGCTTTCGCACAGGGCGCTTCTCCTACGAGCAGTACTTC.

The genes are TRBV20-1 and TRBJ2-1, with a possible D match to TRBD1 (5 bases). The V gene lost 3 bases and the J gene lost 5 bases, with 11 bases spanning the gap. The CDR3 has 13 residues. In germline, CDR1 is DFQATT, CDR2 SNEGSKA (reference sequence). In DNA form, the CDR3 reads TGCAGTGCTAGTCCCAGGGTCGACAATGAGCAGTTCTTC. It codes for CSASPRVDNEQFF.

The chain employs TRBV12-3 or TRBV12-4 and TRBJ2-1; no firm D call. Trimming took 5 bases from V and 6 from J, leaving 14 bases between them. This CDR3 comprises 14 residues. The chain's CDR3 is CASSVPTYINEQFF. Here the CDR3 DNA reads TGTGCCAGCAGTGTCCCCACGTATATCAATGAGCAGTTCTTC.

The table lists this clonotype with a few counts. This chain links TRBV4-1 with TRBJ2-3; TRBD1 matches at 9 bases. The CDR3 has 14 residues. V gave up 3 bases and J gave up 6 bases; unmatched junction bases: 4. Germline V gene sequence: CDR1 MGHRA, CDR2 YSYEKL. The CDR3 region has the DNA TGCGCCAGCAGCCAGGGACAGGGATGGGATACGCAGTATTTT. Its protein product is CASSQGQGWDTQYF.

The chain links TRBV3-1 to TRBJ2-5, with D perhaps TRBD1 or TRBD2 (5 bases each). Germline CDR1 reads LGHDT; CDR2 reads YNNKEL (reference sequence). The V end lost 4 bases, the J end lost 5 bases, and 11 bases lay between the germline ends. The CDR3 spans 13 residues. The chain's CDR3 is CASSPGALETQYF. The CDR3 DNA sequence: TGTGCCAGCAGCCCCGGGGCCCTGGAGACCCAGTACTTC.

A remark on this clonotype: This could be a read error, since a much larger clone is one nucleotide away. V usage is TRBV4-3 and J usage is TRBJ2-7, with 9 nucleotides matching TRBD1. The CDR3 length is 15 residues. V gave up 5 bases and J gave up 7 bases; unmatched junction bases: 12. Germline loops: CDR1 LGHNA, CDR2 YSLEER. CDR3 residues: CASSSRGDRVNEQYF. DNA of the CDR3: TGCGCCAGCAGCTCAAGGGGGGACAGGGTTAATGAGCAGTACTTC.

The rearrangement uses TRBV4-2 and TRBJ1-4; D possibly corresponds to TRBD1 (5 bases). V was cut by 0 bases and J by 9 bases, with 20 bases left in between. The CDR3 length is 17 residues. CDR1 is LGHNA and CDR2 is YNFKEQ in the germline V gene. The DNA for the CDR3 is TGTGCCAGCAGCCAAGACTTCTCAGGGTCATTAGGACAAAAACTGTTTTTT. This sequence encodes CASSQDFSGSLGQKLFF.

The chain recombines TRBV12-3 or TRBV12-4 with TRBJ1-2, with TRBD1 matching 9 bases. The CDR3 consists of 15 residues. V was clipped by 4 bases and J by 2 bases; unmatched bases: 5. The CDR3 is CASSSKQGANYGYTF. The CDR3 DNA is TGTGCCAGCAGTTCTAAACAGGGGGCGAACTATGGCTACACCTTC.

The table lists this clonotype with a few counts. The V gene is TRBV20-1, the J gene TRBJ2-7; D is undetermined. Trimming took 1 base from V and 4 from J, leaving 8 bases between them. CDR3 length equals 12 residues. Looked up from germline, CDR1 is DFQATT and CDR2 is SNEGSKA (reference sequence). This chain's CDR3 is CSARVTRYEQYF. CDR3 coding DNA: TGCAGTGCTAGAGTTACCCGGTACGAGCAGTACTTC.

This clonotype was counted between two and nine times. The chain uses TRBV4-1 and TRBJ2-4; D is ambiguous. Looked up from germline, CDR1 is MGHRA and CDR2 is YSYEKL. The V and J ends lost 1 base and 2 bases respectively, with 15 bases between them. This CDR3 contains 17 residues. CDR3 loop: CASSQGPARSTKNIQYF. CDR3 coding DNA: TGCGCCAGCAGCCAAGGTCCGGCCCGGAGTACCAAAAACATTCAGTACTTC.

The chain couples TRBV6-5 to TRBJ1-2, with 8 bases identical to TRBD1. Germline V gene data show CDR1 as MNHEY and CDR2 as SVGAGI. Trimming cost V 1 base and J 2 bases; bases outside gene matches: 3. The CDR3 sequence is 15 residues long. The CDR3 bases are TGTGCCAGCAGTTACTTCACAGGGGGGAACTATGGCTACACCTTC. Residues: CASSYFTGGNYGYTF.

This clonotype turned up a few times. The gene calls are TRBV7-9 and TRBJ1-2; 7 bases are a match to TRBD1. V was pared by 1 base and J by 4 bases, with 6 bases of the junction left unmatched. Looked up from germline, CDR1 is SEHNR and CDR2 is FQNEAQ (reference sequence). This CDR3 is 15 amino acids long. The DNA for the CDR3 is TGTGCCAGCAGCTTAGAACAGGGGCTAACCTATGGCTACACCTTC. Protein product: CASSLEQGLTYGYTF.

The chain links TRBV28 to TRBJ2-7; 9 bases are a match to TRBD1. Looked up from germline, CDR1 is MDHEN and CDR2 is SYDVKM. The CDR3 contains 13 residues. With V trimmed by 10 bases and J by 1 base, 5 bases remained unmatched. DNA for the CDR3: TGTGCCATCCCCGGGACAGGGTCCTACGAGCAGTACTTC. This codes for CAIPGTGSYEQYF.

The chain has TRBV5-4 and TRBJ2-5, with D possibly TRBD2 on 6 matching bases. This CDR3 comprises 14 residues. V was cut by 6 bases and J by 2 bases, with 14 bases left in between. The germline gives CDR1 SGHNT, CDR2 YYREEE (reference sequence). CDR3 sequence reads: CASNLRDLQETQYF. The CDR3 nucleotides are TGTGCCAGCAACTTAAGGGACTTGCAAGAGACCCAGTACTTC.

V and J are TRBV29-1 and TRBJ1-5; 7 bases match TRBD1. There are 12 residues in the CDR3. Unmatched junction bases numbered 6, after V lost 8 bases and J lost 5 bases. Germline lookup yields CDR1 SQVTM and CDR2 ANQGSEA. The CDR3 DNA reads TGCAGCACCCGACAGGGAGATCAGCCCCAGCATTTT. This translates into CSTRQGDQPQHF.

This clonotype was seen a handful of times. The rearrangement uses TRBV15 and TRBJ2-5; 9 positions agree with TRBD2. Trimming at V came to 6 bases and at J to 5 bases, leaving 7 bases not matched to a gene. The CDR3 length is 14 residues. CDR1 is LNHNV and CDR2 is YYDKDF in the germline V gene (reference sequence). DNA of the CDR3: TGTGCCACCAGTCCCAGCGGGGGGATTGAGACCCAGTACTTC. This translates into CATSPSGGIETQYF.

This clonotype has only one observation. The rearrangement links TRBV6-9 to TRBJ2-7; perhaps D is TRBD1 or TRBD2 (5 bases each). The CDR3 extends over 17 amino acids. Germline loops: CDR1 MNHGY, CDR2 SVAAGI. The V end lost 7 bases, the J end lost 7 bases, and 29 bases lay between the germline ends. As DNA, the CDR3 is TGTGCCAGCAACAAAGGGGAGAGGACTCCTCCTACGAGTGAGCAGTACTTC. Amino acids: CASNKGERTPPTSEQYF.

The V and J genes are TRBV20-1 and TRBJ2-7, with D perhaps matching TRBD2 (5 bases). Germline values: CDR1 DFQATT, CDR2 SNEGSKA (reference sequence). This CDR3 contains 13 residues. The V and J ends lost 3 bases and 4 bases respectively, with 13 bases between them. The CDR3 region is CSARDGGKYEQYF. The CDR3 DNA sequence: TGCAGTGCTAGGGACGGAGGAAAATACGAGCAGTACTTC.

With regard to this clonotype: The junction departs from the called germline gene at one end, perhaps through a read error. V and J are TRBV9 and TRBJ2-4; 7 bases are shared with TRBD1. This CDR3 spans 18 amino acids. Germline V gene sequence: CDR1 SGDLS, CDR2 YYNGEE. CDR3 in amino acids: CASSAKGDSEYAKSIQYF. The CDR3 DNA sequence: TGTGCCAGCAGCGCTAAAGGGGACAGTGAGTACGCCAAAAGCATTCAGTACTTC.

The table lists this clonotype with a few counts. The genes are TRBV15 and TRBJ2-1; the match to TRBD2 covers 12 bases. The V and J ends lost 0 bases and 7 bases, in that order; junction bases with no gene match: 10. This CDR3 has 18 amino acids. Germline-derived CDR1 and CDR2 are LNHNV and YYDKDF (reference sequence). CDR3 in DNA: TGTGCCACCAGCAGAGATGGGGCTAGCGGGGGGGTTGGTAATGAGCAGTTCTTC. It is translated as CATSRDGASGGVGNEQFF. The full variable domain, its missing parts supplied by reference TRBV15 and TRBJ2-1, is DAMVIQNPRYQVTQFGKPVTLSCSQTLNHNVMYWYQQKSSQAPKLLFHYYDKDFNNEADTPDNFQSRRPNTSFCFLDIRSPGLGDTAMYLCATSRDGASGGVGNEQFFGPGTRLTVL.

This sequence joins TRBV29-1 and TRBJ2-7; TRBD1 is a possible D gene (6 bases). Trimming pared 4 bases from V and 4 bases from J, leaving 17 bases between. The CDR3 runs to 14 residues. Per the germline V gene, CDR1 is SQVTM and CDR2 is ANQGSEA. This CDR3 reads CSVASSGVLYEQYF. The CDR3 DNA reads as TGCAGCGTTGCTTCGTCAGGGGTTTTATACGAGCAGTACTTC.

This clonotype was recorded once. The chain has TRBV20-1 and TRBJ2-7; TRBD1 aligns across 8 bases. Germline V gene data show CDR1 as DFQATT and CDR2 as SNEGSKA (reference sequence). The CDR3 consists of 11 residues. The CDR3 region is CSAPDRDEQYF. CDR3 in DNA: TGCAGCGCGCCGGACAGGGATGAGCAGTACTTC.

This clonotype was seen only a few times. V is TRBV20-1 and J is TRBJ1-4, with D hard to call. Germline values: CDR1 DFQATT, CDR2 SNEGSKA (reference sequence). V dropped 3 bases and J dropped 0 bases, with 11 bases sitting between them. This CDR3 comprises 15 residues. The DNA for the CDR3 is TGCAGTGCTAGGGTTGAGCGAGCAACTAATGAAAAACTGTTTTTT. Translating it yields CSARVERATNEKLFF.

The rearrangement links TRBV5-1 to TRBJ2-5, with D possibly matching TRBD1 (6 bases). The DNA end favors TRBJ2-1, so the J call may be wrong. The CDR3 has 14 residues. CDR1 and CDR2 (germline): SGHRS, YFSETQ. The CDR3 is CASSESQGQETQFF. The CDR3 nucleotides are TGCGCCAGCAGTGAGTCGCAGGGACAAGAGACCCAGTTCTTC.

The chain is built from TRBV7-9 and TRBJ2-5; 7 bases match TRBD2. The ends lost 8 bases at V and 5 bases at J; junction bases unmatched: 8. There are 13 residues in the CDR3. CDR1 and CDR2 (germline): SEHNR, FQNEAQ (reference sequence). CDR3 sequence reads: CASGKAGSETQYF. CDR3 DNA sequence: TGTGCCAGCGGGAAAGCGGGGTCGGAGACCCAGTACTTC.

This clonotype occurred once. This chain connects TRBV11-2 to TRBJ2-5, with D perhaps being TRBD1 or TRBD2 (5 bases each). V dropped 5 bases and J dropped 3 bases, with 13 bases sitting between them. Germline CDR1 is SGHAT and CDR2 is FQNNGV. The length of the CDR3 is 14 residues. CDR3 nucleotides: TGTGCCAGCAGCGTATCCGGGACGAAAGAGACCCAGTACTTC. It is translated as CASSVSGTKETQYF.

This clonotype showed up just once. The chain recombines TRBV4-1 with TRBJ2-1, with D maybe TRBD1 (5 bases). This CDR3 contains 16 residues. Germline assignment: CDR1 MGHRA and CDR2 YSYEKL. The V and J ends lost 0 bases and 2 bases respectively, with 11 bases between them. This CDR3 reads CASSQDYRRPYNEQFF. CDR3 nucleotides: TGCGCCAGCAGCCAAGATTACAGGCGACCCTACAATGAGCAGTTCTTC.

This clonotype showed up just a few times. The gene calls are TRBV5-1 and TRBJ2-6; perhaps TRBD1 as D (6 bases). The germline V gene has CDR1 SGHRS and CDR2 YFSETQ. The CDR3 covers 18 residues. The V and J ends lost 1 base and 0 bases respectively, with 14 bases between them. DNA for the CDR3: TGCGCCAGCAGCTTGTCGGGACAAATTTCCTCTGGGGCCAACGTCCTGACTTTC. Protein sequence: CASSLSGQISSGANVLTF. Complete variable domain (other parts from reference TRBV5-1 and TRBJ2-6): KAGVTQTPRYLIKTRGQQVTLSCSPISGHRSVSWYQQTPGQGLQFLFEYFSETQRNKGNFPGRFSGRQFSNSRSEMNVSTLELGDSALYLCASSLSGQISSGANVLTFGAGSRLTVL.

This CDR3 is CASSLHMGGSNQPQHF. CDR3 sequence (DNA): TGTGCCAGCAGCCTTCATATGGGGGGAAGCAATCAGCCCCAGCATTTT. This chain connects TRBV28 to TRBJ1-5, with a possible D match to TRBD1 (5 bases). The V gene's germline CDR1 is MDHEN and CDR2 SYDVKM. The CDR3 has 16 residues. V was trimmed by 6 bases and J by 1 base, leaving 16 bases between them.

This clonotype was counted only a few times. The chain carries TRBV5-1 and TRBJ1-6; D perhaps matches TRBD1 (5 bases). Between the trimmed V and J ends, which lost 4 bases and 5 bases, there was a span of 13 bases. The CDR3 spans 15 residues. Germline assignment: CDR1 SGHRS and CDR2 YFSETQ. The CDR3 sequence: CASSRGDSDNSPLHF. DNA of the CDR3: TGCGCCAGCAGCCGAGGGGACTCGGATAATTCACCCCTCCACTTT.